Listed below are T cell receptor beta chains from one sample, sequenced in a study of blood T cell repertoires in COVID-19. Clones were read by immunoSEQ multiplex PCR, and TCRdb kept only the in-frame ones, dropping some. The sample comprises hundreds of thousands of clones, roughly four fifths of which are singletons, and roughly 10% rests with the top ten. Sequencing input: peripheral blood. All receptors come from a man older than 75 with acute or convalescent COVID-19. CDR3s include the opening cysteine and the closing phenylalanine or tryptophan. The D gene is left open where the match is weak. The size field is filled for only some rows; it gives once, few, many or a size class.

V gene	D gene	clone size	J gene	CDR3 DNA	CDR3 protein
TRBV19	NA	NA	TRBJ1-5	TGTGCCAGTAGCACGCAGTTTAGCAATCAGCCCCAGCATTTT	CASSTQFSNQPQHF
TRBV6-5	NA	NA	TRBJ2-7	TGTGCCAGCAGTTACTCGCCTCATCCGGGCTACGAGCAGTACTTC	CASSYSPHPGYEQYF
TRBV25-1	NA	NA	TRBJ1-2	TGTGCCAGCAGTGAGACCACAGGGAGCTATGGCTACACCTTC	CASSETTGSYGYTF
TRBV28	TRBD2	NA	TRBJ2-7	TGTGCCAGCAGTTCCCCCGGGACTAGTCTTAGCGAGCAGTACTTC	CASSSPGTSLSEQYF
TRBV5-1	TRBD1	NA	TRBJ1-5	TGCGCCAGCAGCTTGGCGACAGGGGATCAGCCCCAGCATTTT	CASSLATGDQPQHF
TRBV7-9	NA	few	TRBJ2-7	TGTGCCAGCAGCTTCGCAGGGGTCTACGAGCAGTACTTC	CASSFAGVYEQYF
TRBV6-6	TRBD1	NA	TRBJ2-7	TGTGCCAGCAGTAGCTCGGGACAGGGCTACGAGCAGTACTTC	CASSSSGQGYEQYF
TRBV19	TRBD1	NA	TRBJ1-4	TGTGCCAGTAGGGCGACAGGGGGAAATGAAAAACTGTTTTTT	CASRATGGNEKLFF
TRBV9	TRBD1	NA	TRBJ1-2	TGTGCCAGCAGCCCCCGACAGGGGAACTATGGCTACACCTTC	CASSPRQGNYGYTF
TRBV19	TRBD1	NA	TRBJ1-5	TGTGCCACTTCGGACAGGGGTGAAGTGGCTCCCCAGCATTTT	CATSDRGEVAPQHF
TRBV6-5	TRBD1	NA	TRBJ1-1	TGTGCCAGCAGTTATTCGGGACAGGGGAACACTGAAGCTTTCTTT	CASSYSGQGNTEAFF
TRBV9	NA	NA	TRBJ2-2	TGTGCCAGCAGCTCCCGCGGGACTCCGAACACCGGGGAGCTGTTTTTT	CASSSRGTPNTGELFF
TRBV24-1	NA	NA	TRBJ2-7	TGTGCCGCCAGTGATACCCACACGGGGGCCTACGAGCAGTACTTC	CAASDTHTGAYEQYF
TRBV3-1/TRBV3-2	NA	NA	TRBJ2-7	TGTGCCAGCAGCTTCACAGGTAGTATAACCTACGAGCAGTACTTC	CASSFTGSITYEQYF
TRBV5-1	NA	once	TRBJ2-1	TGCGCCAGCAGCTTGGCTCTGGCGGGGTTGAATGAGCAGTTCTTC	CASSLALAGLNEQFF
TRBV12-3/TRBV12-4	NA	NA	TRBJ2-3	TGTGCCAGCAGCCGCGCCCTGGCGCAGTATTTT	CASSRALAQYF
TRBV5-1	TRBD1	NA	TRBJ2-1	TGCGCCAGCAGCTCGACAGGGGAGGCCTACAATGAGCAGTTCTTC	CASSSTGEAYNEQFF
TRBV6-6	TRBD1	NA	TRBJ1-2	TGTGCCAGCAGAGGGAGCGGACAGGGATACGGCTATGGCTACACCTTC	CASRGSGQGYGYGYTF
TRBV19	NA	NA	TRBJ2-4	TGTGCCAGTAGTACGTCAGGGGTGGGCAACATTCAGTACTTC	CASSTSGVGNIQYF
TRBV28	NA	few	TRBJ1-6	TGTGCCAGCAGTCGGTCCAGGGCTAGACCCTATAATTCACCCCTCCACTTT	CASSRSRARPYNSPLHF
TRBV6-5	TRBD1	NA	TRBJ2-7	TGTGCCAGCAGTCGGACAGGGAACTACGAGCAGTACTTC	CASSRTGNYEQYF
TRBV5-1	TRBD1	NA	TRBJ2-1	TGCGCCAGCAGAACGACCGGGACAGGGGGGTACAATGAGCAGTTCTTC	CASRTTGTGGYNEQFF
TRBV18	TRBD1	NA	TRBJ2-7	TGTGCCAGCTCACCAACCCTCAGACAGGGGTTCTCCTACGAGCAGTACTTC	CASSPTLRQGFSYEQYF
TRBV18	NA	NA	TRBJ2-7	TGTGCCAGCTCTCCGACAGCTGAGGTGTTCGAGCAGTACTTC	CASSPTAEVFEQYF
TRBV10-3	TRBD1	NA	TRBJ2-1	TGTGCCATCAGTGAGTCAGGACAGGTTTTGGGACGTTCCTACAATGAGCAGTTCTTC	CAISESGQVLGRSYNEQFF
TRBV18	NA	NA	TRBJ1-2	TGTGCCAGCTCACCACCGACAGGAGATGGCTACACCTTC	CASSPPTGDGYTF
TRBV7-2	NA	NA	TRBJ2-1	TGTGCCAGCAGCTTAGAACCTAGCTCCAATGAGCAGTTCTTC	CASSLEPSSNEQFF
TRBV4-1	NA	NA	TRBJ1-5	TGCGCCAGCAGCCAAGAGGCATGGCAGCCCCAGCATTTT	CASSQEAWQPQHF
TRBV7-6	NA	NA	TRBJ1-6	TGTGCCAGCAGCTTAGAGGCTGGGGGGGGGCTGAGGAATTCACCCCTCCACTTT	CASSLEAGGGLRNSPLHF
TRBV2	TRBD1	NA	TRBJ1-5	TGTGCCAGCACCCTACAGGGGGGTAGCAATCAGCCCCAGCATTTT	CASTLQGGSNQPQHF
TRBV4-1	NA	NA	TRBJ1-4	TGCGCCAGCAGCCAAGTACACACCGAAAAACTGTTTTTT	CASSQVHTEKLFF
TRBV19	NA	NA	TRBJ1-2	TGTGCCAGTAGTACCTTCGGGGGTAACTATGGCTACACCTTC	CASSTFGGNYGYTF
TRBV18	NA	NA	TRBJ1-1	TGTGCCAGCTCCCCGTGGGCAGGGGACACTGAAGCTTTCTTT	CASSPWAGDTEAFF
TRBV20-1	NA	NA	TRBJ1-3	TGCAGTGCTAGTGCGGGAATTCTTTCTGGAAACACCATATATTTT	CSASAGILSGNTIYF
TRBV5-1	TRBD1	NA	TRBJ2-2	TGCGCCAGCAGCTTGATGGGACAGGGAGCCGGGGAGCTGTTTTTT	CASSLMGQGAGELFF
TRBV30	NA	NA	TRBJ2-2	TGTGCCTGGAGTACCCCATCGGGCACCGGGGAGCTGTTTTTT	CAWSTPSGTGELFF
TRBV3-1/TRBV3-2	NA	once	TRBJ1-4	TGTGCCAGCCGTAATGGAGGGAGAGAAAAACTGTTTTTT	CASRNGGREKLFF
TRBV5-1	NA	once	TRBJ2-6	TGCGCCAGCAGCCCTGCCTCAGCTGGGGCCAACGTCCTGACTTTC	CASSPASAGANVLTF
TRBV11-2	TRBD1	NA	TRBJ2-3	TGTGCCAGCAGCTTAGGGACCGGGACAGGGTTCACAGATACGCAGTATTTT	CASSLGTGTGFTDTQYF
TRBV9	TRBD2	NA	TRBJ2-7	TGTGCCAGCAGTTACTGGGGGGGTTCCGAGCAGTACTTC	CASSYWGGSEQYF
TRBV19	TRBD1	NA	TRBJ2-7	TGTGCCAGTAGTATCTTGGGACAGCGTTACGAGCAGTACTTC	CASSILGQRYEQYF
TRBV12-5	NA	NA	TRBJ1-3	TGTGCTAGTGGTTTGGAACCATCGGGGACCATATATTTT	CASGLEPSGTIYF
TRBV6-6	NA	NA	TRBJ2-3	TGTGCCAGCAGTTACCTCGCCAGGGAGGGCACAGATACGCAGTATTTT	CASSYLAREGTDTQYF
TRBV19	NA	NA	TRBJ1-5	TGTGCCAGTAGTATTCGTGCGGGTGAGCAGCCCCAGCATTTT	CASSIRAGEQPQHF
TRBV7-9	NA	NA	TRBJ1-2	TGTGCCAGCAGCTTCCCCGAGCGATACAGGGATGGCTACACCTTC	CASSFPERYRDGYTF
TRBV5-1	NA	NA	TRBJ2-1	TGCGCCAGCAGCTTATGGGGCCAGGTGGACAATGAGCAGTTCTTC	CASSLWGQVDNEQFF
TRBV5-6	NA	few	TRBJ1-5	TGTGCCAGCAGCTTTGGGGGGACGGGAGGTTATCAGCCCCAGCATTTT	CASSFGGTGGYQPQHF
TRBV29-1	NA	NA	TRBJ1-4	TGCAGCGTTGCCGGGACAAGGAATGAAAAACTGTTTTTT	CSVAGTRNEKLFF
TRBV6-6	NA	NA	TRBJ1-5	TGTGCCAGCAGTTTGACTAGGGATCAGCCCCAGCATTTT	CASSLTRDQPQHF
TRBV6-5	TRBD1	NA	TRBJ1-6	TGTGCCAGCAGTTACCGGGACAGGGTTAATTCACCCCTCCACTTT	CASSYRDRVNSPLHF
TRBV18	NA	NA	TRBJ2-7	TGTGCCAGCTCACCAACACAGGGCTCCTACGAGCAGTACTTC	CASSPTQGSYEQYF
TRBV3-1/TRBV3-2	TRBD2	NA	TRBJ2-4	TGTGCCAGCAGCTCGCGACTAGCCCGAAACATTCAGTACTTC	CASSSRLARNIQYF
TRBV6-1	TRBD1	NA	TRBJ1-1	TGTGCCAGCAGTGAACCGTTGACAGGGCGCACTGAAGCTTTCTTT	CASSEPLTGRTEAFF
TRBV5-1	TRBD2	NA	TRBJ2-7	TGCGCCAGCACCCCGGCGGGAGGTCCCTACGAGCAGTACTTC	CASTPAGGPYEQYF
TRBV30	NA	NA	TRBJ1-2	TGTGCCTGGAGTGTACGGGAGTGGGAGGTTCGGGACTATGGCTACACCTTC	CAWSVREWEVRDYGYTF
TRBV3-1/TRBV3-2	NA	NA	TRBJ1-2	TGTGCCAGCAGCCAAGGGGACACCCTTAACTATGGCTACACCTTC	CASSQGDTLNYGYTF
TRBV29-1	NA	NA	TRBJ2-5	TGCAGCGTCCAAGGCAGGAAAATCCAAGAGACCCAGTACTTC	CSVQGRKIQETQYF
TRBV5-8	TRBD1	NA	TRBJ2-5	TGTGCCAGCAGCTTCCGGACAGGGGGGTTCCAAGAGACCCAGTACTTC	CASSFRTGGFQETQYF